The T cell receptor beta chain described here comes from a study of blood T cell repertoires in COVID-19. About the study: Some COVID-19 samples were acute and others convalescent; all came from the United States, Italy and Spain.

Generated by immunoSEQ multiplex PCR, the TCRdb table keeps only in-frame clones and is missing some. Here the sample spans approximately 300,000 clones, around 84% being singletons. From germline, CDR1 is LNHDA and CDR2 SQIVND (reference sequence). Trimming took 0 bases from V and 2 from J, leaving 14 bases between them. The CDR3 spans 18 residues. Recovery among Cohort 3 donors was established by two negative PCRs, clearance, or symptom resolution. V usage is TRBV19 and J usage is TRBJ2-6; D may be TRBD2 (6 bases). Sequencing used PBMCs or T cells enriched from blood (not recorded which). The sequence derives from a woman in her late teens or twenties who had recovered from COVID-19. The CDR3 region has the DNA TGTGCCAGTAGTATAGATCGAGTGTGGGGGGCTGGGGCCAACGTCCTGACTTTC. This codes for CASSIDRVWGAGANVLTF.